One T cell receptor (beta chain) is described in this entry. Its antigen remains unknown. The data derive from a study of cytomegalovirus exposure and HLA in healthy donors. Notes on the study in general: Within an earlier analysis, most TCR beta V segments proved productive either about 90% or about 30% of the time.

With 60 Vbeta and 13 Jbeta primers, the PCR was carried out. Profiled with immunoSEQ multiplex PCR; TCRdb holds only in-frame clones, not every one. The sample shows about 140,000 clones, nearly 70% of them seen only once. CDR1 SGHTS and CDR2 YDEGEE come from the germline V gene. With 2 bases removed from V and 0 bases from J, the gap between germline ends came to 9 bases. CDR3 length: 15 amino acids. Sequencing input: PBMCs. The sequence was collected from a man aged 25 to 40 in good health and CMV-seropositive. The V gene is TRBV5-8, the J gene TRBJ2-1; tentatively, D is TRBD2 (5 bases). The CDR3 loop reads CASSFSGSSYNEQFF. The CDR3 bases are TGTGCCAGCAGCTTCTCGGGAAGCTCCTACAATGAGCAGTTCTTC.